These T cell receptor beta chains were read from a single sample in a study of control samples from healthy donors and cancer patients. Sequencing used immunoSEQ multiplex PCR; TCRdb keeps in-frame clones, though not all of them. This table holds 150,000 to 200,000 clones, roughly 90% found once. The sample was blood. The receptors originated from a woman aged 50 to 60 in good health. Each CDR3 is given with its conserved first and last residue.

TRBV3-1/TRBV3-2 | CASSQSAQGSNQPQHF
TRBV4-1 | CASSPESGELFF
TRBV7-2 | CASSTNRNYEQYF
TRBV3-1/TRBV3-2 | CASSQLRNQPQHF
TRBV9 | CASSVVGGYNSPLHF
TRBV7-3 | CASSLTNQETQYF
TRBV7-3 | CASSRQAGAYNEQFF
TRBV11-2 | CASSLDGGWEAFF
TRBV9 | CASSVRPARQETQYF
TRBV11-2 | CASSSSLRGRGEQYF
TRBV6-4 | CAGRVDGTSGQETQYF
TRBV2 | CASSIDSGNTIYF
TRBV6-5 | CASSYVEDLPYGYTF
TRBV3-1/TRBV3-2 | CASSQDWGASQETQYF
TRBV25-1 | CASSDGWGGVETQYF
TRBV6-2/TRBV6-3 | CASSYVAGSNQPQHF
TRBV20-1 | CSATGETGYTF
TRBV3-1/TRBV3-2 | CASSLGLWTGGGELFF
TRBV29-1 | CSVDFRRRTDTQYF
TRBV27 | CASSGSDSKIPYEQYF
TRBV19 | CASSTSSGGLTDTQYF
TRBV9 | CASSVGTIAGGETQYF
TRBV7-3 | CASSPPGGTQYF
TRBV7-9 | CASSLAVGTRWETQYF
TRBV5-4 | CASSLVRGRTSEQYF
TRBV3-1/TRBV3-2 | CASSPPPGGSNYGYTF
TRBV20-1 | CSAPRQEEAFF
TRBV7-8 | CASSPLWTAAFF
TRBV2 | CASNMGGSYTEAFF
TRBV6-5 | CASTTGLGSYNEQFF
TRBV30 | CAWSDFSGNYGYTF
TRBV6-5 | CASSNGGAMNTEAFF
TRBV9 | CASSVSRKTSYGYTF
TRBV4-3 | CASSVLAVGNEQFF
TRBV29-1 | CSARWTSGNNEQFF
TRBV3-1/TRBV3-2 | CASSPLGGAPKGGEQYF
TRBV6-5 | CASSYQGQGYGYTF
TRBV10-3 | CASGYHNIQYF
TRBV6-5 | CASTVSSGNTIYF
TRBV19 | CASSVTGENQPQHF
TRBV5-1 | CASSLQYEQYF
TRBV5-1 | CASSLSHGGVTDTQYF
TRBV4-2 | CASSQDPRGRFYGYTF
TRBV6-5 | CASSPAADYGYTF
TRBV19 | CASSGGANTDTQYF
TRBV7-9 | CASSGGRPLRNTIYF
TRBV12-3/TRBV12-4 | CATGTGHDSPLHF
TRBV28 | CASSSTAGPSNSPLHF
TRBV7-8 | CASSPAGRIYNEQFF
TRBV19 | CASSPRTGYQTQYF
TRBV5-4 | CASSIPVGTGELFF
TRBV7-9 | CASLSGTGGGVATQYF
TRBV27 | CASPNSAGGDTDTQYF
TRBV7-8 | CASSLGAQGTEAFF
TRBV5-1 | CASSLDGRTEAFF